The 6 T cell receptor beta chains presented below share a single source sample, sequenced in a study of T cells in Graves' hyperthyroidism and ophthalmopathy. Amplified TCR beta CDR3 regions came from RNA transcripts. The HTBI set primed first-round TCR CDR3 RT-PCR. TCRdb redid the calling of the multiplex PCR reads with MiXCR, one entry per CDR3 protein. The sample holds under 550,000 distinct CDR3 sequences; 15% to 20% are singletons and the top ten take roughly 44%. The sequencing sample was made of blood. The receptors come from a man aged 35-49 years with Graves' ophthalmopathy.

In its sample, this clonotype was seen many times. J is TRBJ1-2 and V is TRBV11-2; 7 bases match TRBD1. Germline CDR1 SGHAT, CDR2 FQNNGV. This CDR3 contains 15 residues. V lost 4 bases, J lost 2 bases, and 7 bases stayed unmatched. This CDR3 is CASSWSRGKNYGYTF. In DNA, the CDR3 is TGTGCCAGCAGCTGGTCCAGGGGGAAGAACTATGGCTACACCTTC.

This clonotype was observed at least ten times. V usage is TRBV18 and J usage is TRBJ2-7; possible D gene TRBD2, 6 bases. The CDR3 has 13 amino acids. The V gene lost 3 bases and the J gene lost 2 bases, with 8 bases spanning the gap. Germline V gene data show CDR1 as KGHSH and CDR2 as LQKENI. The CDR3 protein is CASSPRDAYEQYF. For the CDR3, the DNA is TGTGCCAGCTCACCGCGGGACGCCTACGAGCAGTACTTC.

The chain recombines TRBV19 with TRBJ1-2; D might be TRBD1 (5 bases). The V end lost 6 bases, the J end lost 2 bases, and 10 bases lay between the germline ends. Per germline, CDR1 LNHDA and CDR2 SQIVND (reference sequence). The CDR3 totals 13 residues. The CDR3 loop is CASRPDRNYGYTF. In DNA form, the CDR3 reads TGTGCCAGTAGACCTGACAGAAACTATGGCTACACCTTC.

CDR3 loop: CASSVGGANYGYTF. Here the CDR3 DNA reads TGTGCCAGCAGCGTGGGGGGCGCTAACTATGGCTACACCTTC. This chain joins TRBV9 and TRBJ1-2, with D tentatively TRBD1 (6 bases). This CDR3 is built from 14 residues. Trimming removed 2 bases from V and 0 bases from J, with 8 bases in between. The germline CDR1 and CDR2 sequences are SGDLS and YYNGEE.

This clonotype was counted at least ten times. J is TRBJ1-2 and V is TRBV7-2; D gene unclear. The CDR3 loop spans 13 amino acids. Germline V gene data show CDR1 as SGHTA and CDR2 as FQGNSA. Trimming pared 4 bases from V and 5 bases from J, leaving 11 bases between. The chain's CDR3 is CASSSPNSYGYTF. CDR3 in DNA: TGTGCCAGCAGCTCACCTAACAGTTATGGCTACACCTTC. Supplemented by reference TRBV7-2 and TRBJ1-2, the full variable domain reads GAGVSQSPSNKVTEKGKDVELRCDPISGHTALYWYRQSLGQGLEFLIYFQGNSAPDKSGLPSDRFSAERTGGSVSTLTIQRTQQEDSAVYLCASSSPNSYGYTFGSGTRLTVV.

This clonotype was seen more than once but under ten times. CDR3 sequence (DNA): TGTGCCAGCAGTTCGCCCGGCGCAGATACGCAGTATTTT. Translated, it gives CASSSPGADTQYF. The V and J genes are TRBV27 and TRBJ2-3; D not resolved. Germline CDR1 is MNHEY and CDR2 is SMNVEV (reference sequence). V shed 4 bases and J shed 4 bases, with 9 bases lying between them. The CDR3 covers 13 residues.